These T cell receptor beta chains were read from a single sample in a study of blood T cell repertoires in COVID-19. Here immunoSEQ multiplex PCR was the method, and the copy in TCRdb shows in-frame clones only, minus some. The sample shows about 250,000 clones, 70% to 90% of them seen only once. The sequenced sample was peripheral blood. Receptors were obtained from a woman aged 25 to 45 with COVID-19, enrolled during active disease. Each CDR3 is given with its conserved first and last residue. D genes are given only for firm matches. Clone size is given for some rows only: seen once, a few or many times, or a class if the clone is expanded.

j_call,d_call,v_call,clone_size,cdr3_aa,cdr3_nt
TRBJ1-5,-,TRBV7-2,-,CASSLEDYSNQPQHF,TGTGCCAGCAGCTTAGAAGACTATAGCAATCAGCCCCAGCATTTT
TRBJ2-3,-,TRBV29-1,-,CSVEVAGQDTQYF,TGCAGCGTTGAAGTGGCAGGACAAGATACGCAGTATTTT
TRBJ2-1,TRBD1,TRBV6-1,-,CASSGGQGNYYNEQFF,TGTGCCAGCAGTGGGGGACAGGGAAACTACTACAATGAGCAGTTCTTC
TRBJ1-1,TRBD1,TRBV29-1,-,CSVVGTGANTEAFF,TGCAGCGTCGTCGGGACAGGGGCCAACACTGAAGCTTTCTTT
TRBJ1-1,TRBD1,TRBV15,once,CATSRGQGGQAEAFF,TGTGCCACCAGCAGAGGCCAGGGGGGTCAGGCTGAAGCTTTCTTT
TRBJ2-1,TRBD2,TRBV4-3,-,CASSPDGGLAGGVQFF,TGCGCCAGCAGCCCCGACGGGGGACTAGCGGGGGGAGTGCAGTTCTTC
TRBJ1-4,TRBD1,TRBV4-1,-,CASSTRTGGEKLFF,TGCGCCAGCAGCACCCGGACAGGGGGCGAAAAACTGTTTTTT
TRBJ1-2,TRBD1,TRBV7-2,-,CASSSTGAGGYTF,TGTGCCAGCAGCTCCACAGGGGCGGGGGGCTACACCTTC
TRBJ2-3,-,TRBV19,-,CASKTNFGTDTQYF,TGTGCCAGTAAAACGAACTTCGGCACAGATACGCAGTATTTT
TRBJ2-1,-,TRBV20-1,-,CSASMYGEQFF,TGCAGTGCTAGCATGTACGGTGAGCAGTTCTTC
TRBJ2-2,-,TRBV4-1,-,CASKVGQGANTGELFF,TGCGCCAGCAAAGTGGGCCAAGGGGCGAACACCGGGGAGCTGTTTTTT
TRBJ2-5,-,TRBV5-1,-,CASSLVAVQETQYF,TGCGCCAGCAGCTTGGTGGCGGTACAAGAGACCCAGTACTTC
TRBJ2-1,-,TRBV11-2,-,CATNPLGGVRRYNEQFF,TGTGCCACCAACCCCCTAGGCGGGGTTCGCCGCTACAATGAGCAGTTCTTC
TRBJ2-5,TRBD2,TRBV3-1/TRBV3-2,few,CASSIGLAQETQYF,TGTGCCAGCAGCATCGGACTAGCACAAGAGACCCAGTACTTC
TRBJ2-5,TRBD2,TRBV5-6,-,CASSSDKLAGVQETQYF,TGTGCCAGCAGCTCGGATAAACTAGCGGGGGTCCAAGAGACCCAGTACTTC
TRBJ1-5,-,TRBV6-5,-,CASSPGTGSTQHF,TGTGCCAGCAGTCCAGGCACGGGATCGACCCAGCATTTT
TRBJ1-5,-,TRBV19,-,CASTLMGAQPQHF,TGTGCCAGTACCTTGATGGGGGCCCAGCCCCAGCATTTT
TRBJ2-5,-,TRBV5-5,-,CASSFATEETQYF,TGTGCCAGCAGCTTCGCGACAGAGGAGACCCAGTACTTC
TRBJ2-7,TRBD2,TRBV10-3,-,CAISAGLAGGKSYEQYF,TGTGCCATCAGTGCCGGACTAGCGGGGGGCAAATCCTACGAGCAGTACTTC
TRBJ2-3,TRBD2,TRBV10-3,few,CAISEGRADTQYF,TGTGCCATCAGTGAGGGGAGGGCGGATACGCAGTATTTT
TRBJ2-3,TRBD2,TRBV6-5,-,CASSYGGLVDTQYF,TGTGCCAGCAGTTACGGAGGACTAGTGGATACGCAGTATTTT
TRBJ2-5,-,TRBV2,-,CASSDGLAPEETQYF,TGTGCCAGCAGTGATGGGCTAGCACCCGAAGAGACCCAGTACTTC
TRBJ2-7,-,TRBV28,-,CASSLNRGREQYF,TGTGCCAGCAGTTTAAATAGGGGCCGCGAGCAGTACTTC
TRBJ1-4,-,TRBV5-1,-,CASSSDGGEKLFF,TGCGCCAGCAGCTCGGACGGGGGTGAAAAACTGTTTTTT
TRBJ1-2,-,TRBV10-1,-,CASSESREGYGYTF,TGCGCCAGCAGTGAGTCCAGGGAGGGGTATGGCTACACCTTC
TRBJ1-4,TRBD1,TRBV9,-,CASSGGQGAFFEKLFF,TGTGCCAGCAGCGGCGGACAGGGGGCTTTTTTTGAAAAACTGTTTTTT
TRBJ1-2,-,TRBV6-5,-,CASSYNRAYGYTF,TGTGCCAGCAGTTATAACAGGGCATATGGCTACACCTTC
TRBJ2-1,-,TRBV29-1,-,CSVGRVLGNEQFF,TGCAGCGTTGGCAGGGTATTGGGCAATGAGCAGTTCTTC
TRBJ2-3,TRBD1,TRBV10-2,-,CASSFGTGSDTQYF,TGCGCCAGCTCTTTCGGGACAGGGTCAGATACGCAGTATTTT
TRBJ1-4,-,TRBV30,-,CAWSFYTGANEKLFF,TGTGCCTGGAGTTTCTACACCGGAGCTAATGAAAAACTGTTTTTT
TRBJ1-1,TRBD1,TRBV18,-,CASSGAHSGTGSAAFF,TGTGCCAGCTCAGGTGCACACAGCGGGACAGGTTCTGCGGCTTTCTTT
TRBJ2-3,-,TRBV2,-,CASSDNEGDTQYF,TGTGCCAGCAGTGATAATGAGGGAGATACGCAGTATTTT
TRBJ1-1,-,TRBV6-5,-,CASIGVNTEAFF,TGTGCCAGCATCGGGGTTAACACTGAAGCTTTCTTT
TRBJ2-3,TRBD2,TRBV15,-,CATRTSGSTDTQYF,TGTGCCACCAGGACTAGCGGGAGTACAGATACGCAGTATTTT
TRBJ2-5,TRBD1,TRBV2,-,CASSTGQEQETQYF,TGTGCCAGCAGCACGGGACAGGAACAAGAGACCCAGTACTTC
TRBJ1-3,-,TRBV14,once,CASSQGRRAGNTIYF,TGTGCCAGCAGCCAAGGACGACGGGCTGGAAACACCATATATTTT